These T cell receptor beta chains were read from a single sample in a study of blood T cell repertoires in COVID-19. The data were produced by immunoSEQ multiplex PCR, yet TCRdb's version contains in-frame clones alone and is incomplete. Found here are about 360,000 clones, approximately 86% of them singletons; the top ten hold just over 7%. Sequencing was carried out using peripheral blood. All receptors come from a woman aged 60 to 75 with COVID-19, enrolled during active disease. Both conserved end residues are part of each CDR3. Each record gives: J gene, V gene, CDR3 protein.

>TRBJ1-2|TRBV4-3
CASSQTTLGRGLANYGYTF
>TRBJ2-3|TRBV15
CATSRDIGDTQYF
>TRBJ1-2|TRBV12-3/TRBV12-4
CASSPQDYGYTF
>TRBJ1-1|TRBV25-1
CASRGGVNTEAFF
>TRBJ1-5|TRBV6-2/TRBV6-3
CASSRRGLGNQPQHF
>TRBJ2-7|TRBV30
CAWSVPGSFSYEQYF
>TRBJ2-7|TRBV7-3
CASSLGGPRTVYEQYF
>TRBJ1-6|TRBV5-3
CARSFSSPLHF
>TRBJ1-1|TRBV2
CASTTTGLNTEAFF
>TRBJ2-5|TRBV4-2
CASSQDEIAGGASGKTQYF
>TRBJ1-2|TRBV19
CASIPLGGVKNYGYTF
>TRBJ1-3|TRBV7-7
CASSPLQGASGNTIYF
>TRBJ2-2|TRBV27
CASSPQGGELFF
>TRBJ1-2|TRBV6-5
CATTGGERATYGYTF
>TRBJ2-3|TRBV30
CAWTGTVTDTQYF
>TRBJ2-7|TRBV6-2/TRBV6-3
CASSYPVTRGSYEQYF
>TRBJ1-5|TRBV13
CASSFGSGSNQPQHF
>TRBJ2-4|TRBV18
CASSPPDSLAKNIQYF
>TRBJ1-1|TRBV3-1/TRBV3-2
CASSHGLKNTEAFF
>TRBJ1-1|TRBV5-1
CASSSTGVEAFF
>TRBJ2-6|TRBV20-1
CSASPGTGLLSGANVLTF
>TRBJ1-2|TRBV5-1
CASSLWGDYTF
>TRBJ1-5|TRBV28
CASWTVNQPQHF
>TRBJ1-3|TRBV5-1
CASRPGQLDTIYF
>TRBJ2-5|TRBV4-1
CASSQVLAGGPILETQYF
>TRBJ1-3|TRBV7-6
CASSWGQGAGNTIYF
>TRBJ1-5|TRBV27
CASSLRDREQPQHF
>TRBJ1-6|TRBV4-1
CATTEQGLGNSPLHF
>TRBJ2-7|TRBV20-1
CSASLPAGASEQYF
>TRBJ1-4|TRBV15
CATSRGDRGSNEKLFF
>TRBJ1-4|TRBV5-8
CASSPQGLQEKLFF
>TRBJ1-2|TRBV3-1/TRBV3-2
CASSQGAWGYTF
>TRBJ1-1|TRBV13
CASSPPQPGTLYTEAFF
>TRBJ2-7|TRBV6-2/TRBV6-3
CASSYVRAYEQYF
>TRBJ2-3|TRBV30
CAWKTSGGSTQYF
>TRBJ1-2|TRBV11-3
CASSRDRGQIGYTF
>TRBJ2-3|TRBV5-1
CASSRSTDTQYF
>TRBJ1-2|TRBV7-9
CASSLGGGRGYGYTF
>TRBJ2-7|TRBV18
CASSPAAAYEQYF
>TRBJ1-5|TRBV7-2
CASSWGQGNQPQHF
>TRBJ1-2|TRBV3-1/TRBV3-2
CASSQSREGNTHQSGGYTF
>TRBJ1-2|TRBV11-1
CASSDWDRDFYGYTF
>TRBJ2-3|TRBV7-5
CARILPPGDGRYTQYF
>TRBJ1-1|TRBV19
CASSIVGPMNTEAFF
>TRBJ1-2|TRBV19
CASSPLFQGGYTF
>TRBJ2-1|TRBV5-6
CASSLTGTGDNEQFF
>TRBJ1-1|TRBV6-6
CASTYQVNTEAFF
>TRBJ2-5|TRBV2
CASSVGLAGGQETQYF
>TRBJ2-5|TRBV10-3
CAISGGEVETQYF
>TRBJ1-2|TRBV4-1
CASSRNRGRDYGYTF
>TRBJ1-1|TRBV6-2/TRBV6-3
CASSYWQDRSSVKNTEAFF
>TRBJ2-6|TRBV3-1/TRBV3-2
CASSRRSFGGANVLTF
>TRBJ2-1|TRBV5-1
CASSFTNEQFF
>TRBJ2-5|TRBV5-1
CASSLGGTVAQETQYF
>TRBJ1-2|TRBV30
CASYQGGGFYGYTF